This TCR beta chain came from a study of early T cells in non-severe SARS-CoV-2 infection. Study overall: Sequencing of unsorted whole blood was done on bulk RNA, leaving chains unpaired. Study-wide results and caveats: VDJdb-based annotation leaned toward anti-spike CD8 responses and missed private and CD4 specificities.

Note on this clonotype: What it binds is unknown.

This CDR3 is built from 14 residues. V lost 5 bases to trimming and J lost 1 base, with 11 bases between them. The germline CDR1 and CDR2 sequences are SGHVS and FQNEAQ. Unique molecular identifiers (one per individual cDNA molecule) were attached. TCRdb ran MiXCR on the 5' RACE reads and lists one entry per CDR3 protein. In the table there are fewer than 40,000 distinct CDR3 sequences, 5.4% of which are singletons. This clonotype originated in an adult who was a healthcare worker with PCR-confirmed SARS-CoV-2 infection or an uninfected control (not recorded which). The sample was whole blood. This rearrangement joins TRBV7-8 to TRBJ1-1; TRBD1 is a possible D gene (5 bases). CDR3 sequence reads: CASSQQGPNTEAFF. As DNA, the CDR3 is TGTGCCAGCAGCCAGCAGGGACCGAACACTGAAGCTTTCTTT.